This T cell receptor beta chain was sequenced during a study of control samples from healthy donors and cancer patients. Clones were sequenced by immunoSEQ multiplex PCR, and TCRdb holds only the in-frame ones, with some missing. In the table there are fewer than 150,000 clones, more than 85% of which are singletons. Sequences were obtained from blood. The TCR originated in a woman aged 18-29 years in good health.

The CDR3 DNA sequence: TGCGCCAGCAGCTTGGCCCTCGGGTCCACCTACGAGCAGTACTTC. This gives the protein CASSLALGSTYEQYF. This rearrangement joins TRBV5-1 to TRBJ2-7; D remains unclear. V lost 0 bases, J lost 2 bases, and 12 bases lay in between. Germline loops: CDR1 SGHRS, CDR2 YFSETQ. The CDR3 is 15 amino acids.